This T cell receptor beta chain comes out of a study of shared clonotypes between healthy human individuals. As for the study in general: Sampling drew on donors who were a couple of women and a few men aged 18 to 49.

There are a few counts of this clone. Its antigen is not identified. At the deep level, the assay was run. Using approximately 190 ng DNA, 32,000 or so T cell genomes, the sorted-subset replicate PCRs were run. TCRdb keeps only in-frame clones here, not all; method: immunoSEQ multiplex PCR. The table records around 2.1 million clones, about 93% of them present only once. CDR1 and CDR2 from the germline V gene are SQVTM and ANQGSEA. Between the trimmed V and J ends, which lost 3 bases and 4 bases, there was a span of 6 bases. The CDR3 extends over 11 amino acids. Only CD45RO-negative cells positively selected for CCR7 counted as naive CD8 cells, so terminally differentiated effector memory CD45RA+ cells were excluded. Findings of the study overall: The small donor group covered limited genetic and exposure diversity.

The chain combines TRBV29-1 with TRBJ1-1; D is unresolved. The TCR originated in a man aged 18 to 30 in good health. Some clones in this sample may be carry-over from other donors' samples. Specimen: naive CD8+ T cells from PBMCs. The CDR3 loop is CSVEVFTEAFF. CDR3 nucleotides: TGCAGCGTTGAGGTTTTCACTGAAGCTTTCTTT.